This T cell receptor beta chain is drawn from a study of T-cell memory formation after mild COVID-19. This clonotype was picked up a small number of times. Each CDR3 protein is one row after TCRdb ran MiXCR on the 5' RACE reads. The sample holds 400,000 or so distinct CDR3 sequences, 20% seen once. The CDR3 runs to 13 residues. V was pared by 5 bases and J by 4 bases, with 4 bases of the junction left unmatched. CDR1 is SGHTA and CDR2 is FQGTGA in the germline V gene. The receptor comes from an adult woman who had mild COVID-19 (a few samples of this study predate the infection). Cell type and time point are not known. Sequenced sample: PBMCs or a T cell subset sorted from them (not recorded which). This sequence joins TRBV7-3 and TRBJ1-1; 7 positions agree with TRBD1. CDR3 bases: TGTGCCAGCAGCCGACAGGGCAGCACTGAAGCTTTCTTT. It translates to CASSRQGSTEAFF.